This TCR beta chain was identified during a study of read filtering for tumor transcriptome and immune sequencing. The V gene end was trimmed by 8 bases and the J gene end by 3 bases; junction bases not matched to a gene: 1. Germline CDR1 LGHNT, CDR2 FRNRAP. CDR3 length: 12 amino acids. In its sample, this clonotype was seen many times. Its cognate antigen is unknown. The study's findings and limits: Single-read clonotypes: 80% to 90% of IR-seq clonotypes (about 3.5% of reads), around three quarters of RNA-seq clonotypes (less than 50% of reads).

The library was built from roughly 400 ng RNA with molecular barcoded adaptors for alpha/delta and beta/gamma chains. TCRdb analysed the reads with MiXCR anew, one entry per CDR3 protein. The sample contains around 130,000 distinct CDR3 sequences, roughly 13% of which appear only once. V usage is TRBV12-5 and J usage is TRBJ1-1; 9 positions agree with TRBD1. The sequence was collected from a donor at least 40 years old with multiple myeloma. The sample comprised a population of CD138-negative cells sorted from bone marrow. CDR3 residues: CASRQGDTEAFF. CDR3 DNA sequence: TGTGCTAGTCGACAGGGGGACACTGAAGCTTTCTTT.